A single sample gave rise to the 13 T cell receptor beta chains below, sequenced in a study of response to subunit inactivated influenza vaccine (dated by TCRdb to 2016 to 2018). The library was built by means of RT-PCR. The sequencer was an Illumina HiSeq 2500. TCRdb cleaned the public reads at Q25 with fastp, built clones with MiXCR and kept in-frame beta chains. All rows with the same CDR3 protein become a single entry with the most common DNA and genes. This sample has about 800,000 distinct CDR3 sequences in its table, and 21% of those were observed once. The leading ten clones occupy more than 8.5% of the sample. The sequences come from PBMCs from blood, collected 5 days after vaccination. Receptor source: a man over 45 who received an inactivated influenza vaccine. Donor details come from another sample of the same person, matched by shared clones.

This sequence joins TRBV7-9 and TRBJ2-7; no clear D. Germline CDR1 SEHNR, CDR2 FQNEAQ (reference sequence). V lost 8 bases and J 0 bases, leaving 14 bases between the germline ends. The CDR3 runs to 14 residues. The CDR3: CASVEAVSSYEQYF. CDR3 DNA sequence: TGTGCCAGCGTCGAGGCTGTAAGCTCCTACGAGCAGTACTTC.

V and J are TRBV5-1 and TRBJ1-1; TRBD1 matches 9 bases. Germline trimming cut 5 bases from V and 0 bases from J; bases unmatched to any gene: 11. CDR1 is SGHRS and CDR2 is YFSETQ in the germline V gene. This CDR3 contains 17 residues. The CDR3, as DNA: TGCGCCAGCAGAACAGGGACAGGGATAGAGGTGAACACTGAAGCTTTCTTT. Amino acids: CASRTGTGIEVNTEAFF.

The rearrangement joins TRBV20-1 to TRBJ1-1, with a weak D call TRBD1 (5 bases). CDR1 and CDR2 from the germline V gene are DFQATT and SNEGSKA (reference sequence). The CDR3 length is 15 residues. Deletions cut 5 bases from V and 1 base from J, with 17 bases between. The CDR3 is CSAPGGRGENTEAFF. CDR3 DNA sequence: TGCAGTGCTCCTGGAGGACGGGGGGAGAACACTGAAGCTTTCTTT.

This clonotype has just a few counts. The chain employs TRBV6-2 or TRBV6-3 and TRBJ2-1; 7 bases map to TRBD1. Germline V gene lookup returns CDR1 MNHEY and CDR2 SVGEGT. J was trimmed by 2 bases and V by 5 bases; bases with no gene match: 9. This CDR3 has 16 residues. CDR3 amino acids: CASSPPGQITYNEQFF. CDR3 sequence (DNA): TGTGCCAGCAGTCCTCCGGGACAGATCACCTACAATGAGCAGTTCTTC.

The chain couples TRBV7-8 to TRBJ1-5; perhaps TRBD1 as D (5 bases). This CDR3 comprises 15 residues. Germline assignment: CDR1 SGHVS and CDR2 FQNEAQ. V lost 1 base and J 3 bases, leaving 10 bases between the germline ends. The CDR3 DNA follows: TGTGCCAGCAGCTTAGATGGGGCCTTCAATCAGCCCCAGCATTTT. As protein: CASSLDGAFNQPQHF.

This clonotype was seen only a few times. This chain uses TRBV5-1 with TRBJ2-3; unclear D gene. This CDR3 comprises 15 residues. Germline V gene lookup returns CDR1 SGHRS and CDR2 YFSETQ. V was shortened by 0 bases and J by 5 bases, with 13 bases between the two germline ends. In nucleotides, the CDR3 is TGCGCCAGCAGCTTGGCAGCAGTCGCGGTAGATACGCAGTATTTT. Translating it yields CASSLAAVAVDTQYF. The entire variable domain, with the rest obtained from reference TRBV5-1 and TRBJ2-3, is as follows: KAGVTQTPRYLIKTRGQQVTLSCSPISGHRSVSWYQQTPGQGLQFLFEYFSETQRNKGNFPGRFSGRQFSNSRSEMNVSTLELGDSALYLCASSLAAVAVDTQYFGPGTRLTVL.

This clonotype was counted between two and nine times. The chain recombines TRBV15 with TRBJ2-7; D uncertain. Trimming took off 1 base at V and 2 bases at J, with 12 bases between the two ends. From germline, CDR1 is LNHNV and CDR2 YYDKDF (reference sequence). CDR3 size: 15 residues. CDR3 in DNA: TGTGCCACCAGCAGAGTCACAGCCCTGCCCTACGAGCAGTACTTC. It encodes CATSRVTALPYEQYF.

The chain links TRBV5-1 to TRBJ2-5, with D tentatively TRBD2 (6 bases). V dropped 0 bases and J dropped 4 bases, with 13 bases sitting between them. The CDR3 has 15 amino acids. From germline, CDR1 is SGHRS and CDR2 YFSETQ. For the CDR3, the DNA is TGCGCCAGCAGCTTGGGACTAGGAAAGTTAGAGACCCAGTACTTC. Translating it yields CASSLGLGKLETQYF.

The chain employs TRBV4-3 and TRBJ2-7; possibly TRBD2 for D (6 bases). Germline assignment: CDR1 LGHNA and CDR2 YSLEER. Trimming took off 0 bases at V and 6 bases at J, with 24 bases between the two ends. The CDR3 is 18 amino acids. The CDR3: CASSQDLAGGPWTSEQYF. Written as DNA, the CDR3 is TGCGCCAGCAGCCAAGATTTGGCCGGAGGGCCCTGGACGAGCGAGCAGTACTTC.

The chain carries TRBV6-1 and TRBJ2-1, with 9 bases lining up with TRBD2. The CDR3 covers 16 residues. The V gene end was trimmed by 6 bases and the J gene end by 7 bases; junction bases not matched to a gene: 13. The germline V gene has CDR1 MNHNS and CDR2 SASEGT. CDR3 sequence reads: CASSKWAGGPGNEQFF. In nucleotides, the CDR3 is TGTGCCAGCAGCAAATGGGCGGGAGGGCCTGGAAATGAGCAGTTCTTC.

The genes are TRBV24-1 and TRBJ2-2; unclear D gene. The CDR3 has 15 amino acids. The germline gives CDR1 KGHDR, CDR2 SFDVKD. The V end was cut by 3 bases, the J end by 5 bases, with 12 bases between. The CDR3 DNA reads as TGTGCCACCAGTGATGGGGTCATCCGGACCGGGGAGCTGTTTTTT. Translating gives CATSDGVIRTGELFF.

This clonotype has only a few counts. The J gene is TRBJ2-1, the V gene TRBV12-3 or TRBV12-4; 7 bases align to TRBD1. J gave up 7 bases and V 7 bases, and 7 bases lay outside the gene matches. This CDR3 contains 13 residues. CDR3 region: CASTPQGQNEQFF. The CDR3 DNA reads TGTGCCAGCACCCCACAGGGGCAAAATGAGCAGTTCTTC.

This clonotype was detected only a few times. The gene calls are TRBV18 and TRBJ2-1; D may be TRBD1 or TRBD2 (5 bases each). V was shortened by 3 bases and J by 12 bases, with 18 bases between the two germline ends. The CDR3 is 14 amino acids. Looked up from germline, CDR1 is KGHSH and CDR2 is LQKENI. As DNA, the CDR3 is TGTGCCAGCTCACCTCTAACGAGGGGCGGTTGGCAGTTCTTC. Protein sequence: CASSPLTRGGWQFF.